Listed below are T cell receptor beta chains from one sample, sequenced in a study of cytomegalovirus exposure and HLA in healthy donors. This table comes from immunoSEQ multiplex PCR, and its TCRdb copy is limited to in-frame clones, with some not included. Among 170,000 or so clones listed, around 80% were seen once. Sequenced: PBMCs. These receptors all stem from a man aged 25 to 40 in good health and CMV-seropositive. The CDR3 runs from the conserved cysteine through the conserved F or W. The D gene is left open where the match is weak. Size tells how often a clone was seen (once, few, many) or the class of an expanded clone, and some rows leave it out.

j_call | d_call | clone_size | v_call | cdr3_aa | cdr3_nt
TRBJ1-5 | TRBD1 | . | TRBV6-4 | CAGKHRGNQPQHF | TGTGCCGGGAAACACAGGGGGAATCAGCCCCAGCATTTT
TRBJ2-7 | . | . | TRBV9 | CASSVDVVSGAPDEQYF | TGTGCCAGCAGCGTAGATGTCGTGAGCGGAGCCCCTGACGAGCAGTACTTC
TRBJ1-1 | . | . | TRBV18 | CASSLLEGNTEAFF | TGTGCCAGCTCCCTTCTTGAGGGGAACACTGAAGCTTTCTTT
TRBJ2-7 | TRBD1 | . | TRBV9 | CASSPTGTGIHEQYF | TGTGCCAGCAGCCCTACCGGGACAGGGATCCACGAGCAGTACTTC
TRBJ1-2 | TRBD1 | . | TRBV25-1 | CASTQTGVLNGYTF | TGTGCCAGCACCCAGACAGGGGTCTTAAATGGCTACACCTTC
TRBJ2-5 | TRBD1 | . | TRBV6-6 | CASNPGTGRETQYF | TGTGCCAGCAACCCCGGGACAGGGAGAGAGACCCAGTACTTC
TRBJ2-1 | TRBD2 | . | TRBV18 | CASSPVAGGLGNEQFF | TGTGCCAGCTCACCAGTAGCGGGGGGGCTGGGCAATGAGCAGTTCTTC
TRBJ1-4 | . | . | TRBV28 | CASSLTGSGTNEKLFF | TGTGCCAGCAGTCTCACAGGGTCGGGGACTAATGAAAAACTGTTTTTT
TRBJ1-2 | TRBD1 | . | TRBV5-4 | CASSPPDRPNYGYTF | TGTGCCAGCAGCCCACCGGACAGGCCAAATTATGGCTACACCTTC
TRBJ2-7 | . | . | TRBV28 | CASSLGRVADF | TGTGCCAGCAGTTTGGGCCGAGTAGCGGACTTC
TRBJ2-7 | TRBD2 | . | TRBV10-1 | CASSLAGGASEVYEQYF | TGCGCCAGCAGTTTAGCGGGGGGCGCCTCCGAGGTTTACGAGCAGTACTTC
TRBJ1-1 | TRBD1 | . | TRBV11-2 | CASSSTGITEAFF | TGTGCCAGCAGCTCGACAGGGATCACTGAAGCTTTCTTT
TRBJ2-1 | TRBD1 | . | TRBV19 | CASTPSGQVQYNEQFF | TGTGCCAGTACCCCGAGTGGACAGGTTCAATACAATGAGCAGTTCTTC
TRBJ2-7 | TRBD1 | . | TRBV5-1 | CASSTGTANEQYF | TGCGCCAGCAGCACAGGGACAGCTAATGAGCAGTACTTC
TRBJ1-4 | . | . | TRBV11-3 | CASSSSRQPGEKLFF | TGTGCCAGCAGCTCCTCCAGGCAACCCGGAGAAAAACTGTTTTTT
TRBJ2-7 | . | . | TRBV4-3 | CASSQDAGSEQYF | TGCGCCAGCAGCCAAGATGCGGGTTCCGAGCAGTACTTC
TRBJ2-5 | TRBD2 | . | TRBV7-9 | CASSFRLAVDQETQYF | TGTGCCAGCAGCTTCCGACTAGCGGTCGACCAAGAGACCCAGTACTTC
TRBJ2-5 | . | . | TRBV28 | CASSSPGWGETQYF | TGTGCCAGCAGTTCCCCAGGGTGGGGAGAGACCCAGTACTTC
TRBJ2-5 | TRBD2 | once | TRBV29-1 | CSILAEGGETQYF | TGCAGCATCCTAGCGGAGGGTGGGGAGACCCAGTACTTC
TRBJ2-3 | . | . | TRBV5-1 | CASSPGISTDTQYF | TGCGCCAGCAGCCCAGGGATCAGCACAGATACGCAGTATTTT
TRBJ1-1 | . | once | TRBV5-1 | CASSPQFSQNTEAFF | TGCGCCAGCAGCCCCCAGTTTTCACAAAACACTGAAGCTTTCTTT
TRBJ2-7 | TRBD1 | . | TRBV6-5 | CASSKQGSDEQYF | TGTGCCAGCAGTAAACAGGGGTCTGACGAGCAGTACTTC
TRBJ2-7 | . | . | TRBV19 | CASSRARVGGEQYF | TGTGCCAGTAGTAGGGCACGGGTTGGAGGGGAGCAGTACTTC
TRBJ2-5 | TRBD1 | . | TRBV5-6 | CASSWTGSPETQYF | TGTGCCAGCAGCTGGACAGGGAGCCCCGAGACCCAGTACTTC
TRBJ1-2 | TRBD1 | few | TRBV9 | CASSGRPRDSHGYTF | TGTGCCAGCAGCGGTAGGCCAAGGGACAGCCATGGCTACACCTTC
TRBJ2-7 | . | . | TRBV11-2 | CASSRGTAAYEQYF | TGTGCCAGCAGCCGTGGGACTGCCGCCTACGAGCAGTACTTC
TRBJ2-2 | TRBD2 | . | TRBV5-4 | CASSPGLAGTNTGELFF | TGTGCCAGCAGCCCCGGACTAGCGGGGACGAACACCGGGGAGCTGTTTTTT
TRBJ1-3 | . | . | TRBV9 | CASSPGFSGNTIYF | TGTGCCAGCAGCCCGGGATTCTCTGGAAACACCATATATTTT
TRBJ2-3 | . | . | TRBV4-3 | CASSQGLINTQYF | TGCGCCAGCAGCCAAGGACTAATAAATACGCAGTATTTT
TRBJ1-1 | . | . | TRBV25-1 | CASSEGAGAKTEAFF | TGTGCCAGCAGTGAAGGGGCAGGGGCCAAGACTGAAGCTTTCTTT
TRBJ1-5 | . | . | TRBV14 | CASSLLNSNQPQHF | TGTGCCAGCAGCCTACTGAATAGCAATCAGCCCCAGCATTTT
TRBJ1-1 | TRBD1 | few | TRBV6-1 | CASQRDRGTGTEAFF | TGTGCCAGTCAAAGAGACAGGGGAACAGGCACTGAAGCTTTCTTT
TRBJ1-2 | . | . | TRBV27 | CASSPPGARGGYTF | TGTGCCAGCAGCCCTCCCGGGGCGCGGGGTGGCTACACCTTC
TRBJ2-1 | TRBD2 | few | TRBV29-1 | CSVDRTSGGAFNEQFF | TGCAGCGTTGACCGGACTAGCGGGGGGGCCTTCAATGAGCAGTTCTTC
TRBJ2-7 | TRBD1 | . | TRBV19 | CASSIAGTGAPYEQYF | TGTGCCAGTAGTATAGCAGGGACAGGGGCCCCCTACGAGCAGTACTTC
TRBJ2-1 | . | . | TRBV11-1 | CASSHNSGNEQFF | TGTGCCAGCAGCCACAATAGCGGCAATGAGCAGTTCTTC
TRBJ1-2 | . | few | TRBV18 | CASSPLQANYGYTF | TGTGCCAGCTCACCATTACAGGCGAACTATGGCTACACCTTC
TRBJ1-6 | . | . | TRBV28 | CASIEEGRGSPLHF | TGTGCCAGCATTGAGGAGGGCCGAGGTTCACCCCTCCACTTT
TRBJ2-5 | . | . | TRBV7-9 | CASIDPRGGETQYF | TGTGCCAGCATCGACCCCAGGGGAGGGGAGACCCAGTACTTC
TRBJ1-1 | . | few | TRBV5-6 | CASLRGNTEAFF | TGTGCCAGCTTGCGGGGGAACACTGAAGCTTTCTTT
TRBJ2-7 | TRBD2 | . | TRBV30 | CAWSAGLAGASEQYF | TGTGCCTGGAGTGCCGGACTAGCGGGGGCCTCCGAGCAGTACTTC
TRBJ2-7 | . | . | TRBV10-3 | CAISVQNYEQYF | TGTGCCATCAGTGTCCAGAACTACGAGCAGTACTTC
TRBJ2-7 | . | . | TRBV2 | CASRAGTSSSYEQYF | TGTGCCAGCAGGGCCGGGACTTCAAGCTCCTACGAGCAGTACTTC
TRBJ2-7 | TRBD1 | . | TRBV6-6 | CASSHRGKVYEQYF | TGTGCCAGCAGTCACAGGGGGAAGGTCTACGAGCAGTACTTC
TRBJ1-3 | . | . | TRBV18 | CASSPDSLSGNTIYF | TGTGCCAGCTCACCCGACAGCCTCTCTGGAAACACCATATATTTT
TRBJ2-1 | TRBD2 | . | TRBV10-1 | CASSESTAGEGGRVDNEQFF | TGCGCCAGCAGTGAGTCAACGGCAGGGGAGGGCGGGAGGGTCGACAATGAGCAGTTCTTC
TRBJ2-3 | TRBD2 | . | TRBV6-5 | CASRLSGGAIDTQYF | TGTGCCAGCAGACTAAGCGGGGGGGCCATAGATACGCAGTATTTT
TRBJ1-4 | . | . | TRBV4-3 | CASSPDYGSNEKLFF | TGCGCCAGCAGCCCGGATTACGGGTCGAATGAAAAACTGTTTTTT
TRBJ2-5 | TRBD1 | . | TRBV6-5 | CASSRQGSEETQYF | TGTGCCAGCAGTCGACAGGGGTCGGAAGAGACCCAGTACTTC
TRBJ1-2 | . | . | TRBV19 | CASSTNSATTGGYTF | TGTGCCAGTAGTACAAACTCGGCCACGACTGGGGGCTACACCTTC
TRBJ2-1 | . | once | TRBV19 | CASSITREAYNEQFF | TGTGCCAGTAGTATTACTAGGGAGGCCTACAATGAGCAGTTCTTC
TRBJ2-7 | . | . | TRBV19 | CASSARLGGGIHEQYF | TGTGCCAGTAGCGCGCGCCTTGGCGGAGGGATCCACGAGCAGTACTTC
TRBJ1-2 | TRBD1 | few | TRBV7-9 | CASTPRQGPYGYTF | TGTGCCAGCACCCCGCGACAGGGGCCCTATGGCTACACCTTC
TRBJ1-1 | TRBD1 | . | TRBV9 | CASSGTGGLTEAFF | TGTGCCAGCAGCGGCACAGGGGGTTTAACTGAAGCTTTCTTT